These T cell receptor beta chains were read from a single sample in a study of T cells in Graves' hyperthyroidism and ophthalmopathy. TCRdb fed the multiplex PCR reads into MiXCR, producing one record per CDR3 protein. This table holds about 360,000 distinct CDR3 sequences, 15% to 19% found once. Sample: blood. Receptor source: a woman between 18 and 29 years old with Graves' hyperthyroidism that later progressed to Graves' ophthalmopathy. Each CDR3 is given without its conserved first and last residue. Size is omitted from some rows. Given values are once, few, many or a class for expanded clones.

>TRBV7-9|few|TRBJ1-1
ASSLVTNTEAF
>TRBV20-1|many|TRBJ2-5
SARDGTGAPHQY
>TRBV12-3/TRBV12-4|many|TRBJ2-7
ASSFEGRDEQY
>TRBV3-1|-|TRBJ2-7
ASSEGLQSEQC
>TRBV4-1|few|TRBJ2-1
ASSLPYSVEVSYNEQF
>TRBV7-2|few|TRBJ2-1
ASSLAGVGSEQF
>TRBV7-3|few|TRBJ2-6
ASSSSSGSGANVLT
>TRBV24-1|-|TRBJ1-2
ATSDFGPRGYGYT
>TRBV2|many|TRBJ2-5
ASGPFEAQY
>TRBV7-9|many|TRBJ2-1
ASSPRQDNEQF
>TRBV28|many|TRBJ1-5
ASISGPSPNQPQH
>TRBV11-1|-|TRBJ2-1
ASSLGREGQLDNEQF
>TRBV12-5|many|TRBJ2-3
ASGLGLAGGTDTQY
>TRBV24-1|few|TRBJ2-2
ATSGRTNTGELF
>TRBV6-2/TRBV6-3|many|TRBJ1-5
ASSYYPRPQH
>TRBV7-2|many|TRBJ1-6
ASSPGGGYNSPLH
>TRBV6-1|many|TRBJ2-5
ASSEEAQETQY
>TRBV28|-|TRBJ2-5
ASSFMGYIQETQY
>TRBV27|-|TRBJ2-3
ASSPEPGGRPDTQY
>TRBV7-9|few|TRBJ1-1
ASSLQTGTSNPEAF
>TRBV6-2/TRBV6-3|few|TRBJ2-1
ASSYSTRNPVFGEQF
>TRBV6-5|-|TRBJ2-3
ASSYAGVPDTQY
>TRBV20-1|many|TRBJ2-7
SASYSYEQY
>TRBV6-4|-|TRBJ2-7
ASSHPYEQY
>TRBV27|many|TRBJ1-1
ASSLPALWTEAF
>TRBV18|-|TRBJ2-4
ASSPQRTAVLAKNIQY
>TRBV20-1|many|TRBJ2-3
SARTSAQKVASTDTQY
>TRBV5-1|many|TRBJ2-3
ASSLDRTDTQY
>TRBV28|many|TRBJ2-1
ASSLPAEAGGPILSYNEQF
>TRBV2|many|TRBJ1-3
ASSESPGNTIY
>TRBV13|many|TRBJ2-3
ASSLFGLAGDTQY
>TRBV7-9|few|TRBJ2-1
ASSLGAGAVYEQF
>TRBV13|-|TRBJ1-4
ASSTSGQGPNEKLF
>TRBV28|-|TRBJ1-5
ASSLRYWGPGVDQPQH
>TRBV7-7|few|TRBJ2-3
ASSPSLRVGTQY
>TRBV28|many|TRBJ2-6
ASSISGANVLT
>TRBV30|many|TRBJ2-2
AWALPVRELF
>TRBV6-1|many|TRBJ2-7
ASSSGPYEQY
>TRBV28|many|TRBJ2-7
ASSPRGQARPQQY
>TRBV7-2|few|TRBJ2-1
ASRQGTQGLAEQF
>TRBV6-1|many|TRBJ1-2
ASSVGEGNYGYT
>TRBV6-1|-|TRBJ1-2
ASSEEGLEANYGYT
>TRBV2|many|TRBJ2-7
ASSATYEQY
>TRBV5-1|-|TRBJ2-7
ASSSVGTGVAGVEQY
>TRBV29-1|-|TRBJ2-1
SVAGLGSEQF
>TRBV12-3/TRBV12-4|-|TRBJ2-2
ASREPGLAIAGELF
>TRBV19|few|TRBJ1-5
ASSISRGPGNQPQH
>TRBV7-2|few|TRBJ1-5
ASSPDGDHQPQH
>TRBV5-1|few|TRBJ2-7
ASSLEPAGSYEQY
>TRBV7-8|many|TRBJ1-4
ASSLARTLYSPTNEKLF
>TRBV6-1|many|TRBJ2-7
ASSWGQPVSGRANEQY
>TRBV15|many|TRBJ2-7
ATSNDRRSSYEQY
>TRBV11-2|-|TRBJ2-3
ASRRSGGRRDTQY
>TRBV5-1|few|TRBJ2-7
ASSNGQGYEQY